This entry lists 2 T cell receptor beta chains sequenced from one sample in a study of CD8 T cells in ankylosing spondylitis. Notes on the study in general: Among TCR beta sequences, a motif of under ten highly homologous variants appeared characteristic of ankylosing spondylitis blood.

TCRdb processed the 5' RACE reads anew with MiXCR; each CDR3 protein has one entry. The sample has 200,000 to 250,000 distinct CDR3 sequences, about 18% seen once. No antigen is known for these receptors. The sample taken for sequencing was blood, either unsorted or a sorted T cell fraction (not recorded which). These receptors came from a male donor with ankylosing spondylitis.

The V and J genes are TRBV6-2 or TRBV6-3 and TRBJ2-5; 10 bases match TRBD2. The CDR3 has 15 residues. The V and J ends lost 0 bases and 4 bases, in that order; junction bases with no gene match: 2. CDR1 and CDR2 (germline): MNHEY, SVGEGT. CDR3 sequence (DNA): TGTGCCAGCAGTTACTCCCCTAGCGGGGGAGAGACCCAGTACTTC. Protein product: CASSYSPSGGETQYF.

J is TRBJ2-1 and V is TRBV5-1; D call uncertain. Deletions cut 0 bases from V and 5 bases from J, with 18 bases between. The CDR3 length is 17 residues. Germline V gene sequence: CDR1 SGHRS, CDR2 YFSETQ. CDR3 DNA: TGCGCCAGCAGCTTGGTTGGGTCTAGTTTTGGCAACAATGAGCAGTTCTTC. Protein sequence: CASSLVGSSFGNNEQFF. Full variable domain (remainder filled in from reference TRBV5-1 and TRBJ2-1): KAGVTQTPRYLIKTRGQQVTLSCSPISGHRSVSWYQQTPGQGLQFLFEYFSETQRNKGNFPGRFSGRQFSNSRSEMNVSTLELGDSALYLCASSLVGSSFGNNEQFFGPGTRLTVL.